This TCR beta chain was observed in a study of blood T cell repertoires in COVID-19. Study-level information: There were acute and convalescent COVID-19 samples, and they came from the United States, Italy and Spain. Sample material is recorded as cDNA or gDNA derived from T cells, B-cell-depleted T cells, or PBMCs.

CDR1 SGHAT and CDR2 FQNNGV come from the germline V gene. The CDR3 sequence is 16 residues long. In the authors' workflow: For nucleated cells, counts were estimated from reference gene primer amplification. Assay used: immunoSEQ multiplex PCR; TCRdb lists only in-frame clones, some missing. Clone size and the V and J calls come from that table; the DNA yielded D and trimming. The sample includes 150,000 to 200,000 clones, 87% of them seen just once. Worth noting for this clone: Germline and junction disagree at one end, which may indicate a read error.

The chain employs TRBV11-2 and TRBJ2-5, with 9 bases fitting TRBD2. The sequenced sample was peripheral blood. This receptor was identified in a man aged 55 to 70 with active or convalescent COVID-19. CDR3 amino acids: CASSLDGIGSGGPMDF. The CDR3 DNA follows: TGTGCCAGCAGCTTAGATGGCATAGGGAGCGGGGGGCCTATGGACTTC. The variable domain in full, with the rest retrieved from reference TRBV11-2 and TRBJ2-5, is EAGVAQSPRYKIIEKRQSVAFWCNPISGHATLYWYQQILGQGPKLLIQFQNNGVVDDSQLPKDRFSAERLKGVDSTLKIQPAKLEDSAVYLCASSLDGIGSGGPMDFGPGTRLLVL.